One TCR beta chain is described in this entry. This entry belongs to a study of control samples from healthy donors and cancer patients. The data were produced by immunoSEQ multiplex PCR, yet TCRdb's version contains in-frame clones alone and is incomplete. This table holds more than 150,000 clones, about 93% found once. The CDR3 spans 14 residues. Germline values: CDR1 SGHTA, CDR2 FQGTGA. With 1 base removed from V and 8 bases from J, the gap between germline ends came to 12 bases. The V call is TRBV7-3, the J call TRBJ2-1; weak D call: TRBD2 (6 bases). Sequenced input: blood. This TCR was sampled from a man between 18 and 35 years old in good health. The CDR3 reads CASSLMAGYDEQFF. The CDR3 DNA follows: TGTGCCAGCAGCTTAATGGCGGGGTACGATGAGCAGTTCTTC.